What follows is one T cell receptor beta chain and its context. What it recognizes is unknown. Measured with immunoSEQ multiplex PCR; TCRdb has only the in-frame clones, and not every one. The sample has approximately 110,000 clones, about 91% seen once; the top ten hold about 6.8%. Looked up from germline, CDR1 is SGHTS and CDR2 is YDEGEE. CDR3 length: 16 residues. Trimming removed 2 bases at V and 2 bases at J, with 14 bases between. This sample is drawn from a study of T cell responses to AZD1222 COVID-19 vaccine. The study, taken as a whole, reports: Vaccine-associated CD4 TCRs ranged over spike, dominating at 160-218 and 743-854. Sampling captured repertoires only after the peak T cell response.

The source material was peripheral blood, sampled 28 days after the second AZD1222 dose. The sequence derives from an adult who received the AZD1222 COVID-19 vaccine. The chain has TRBV5-8 and TRBJ1-5; the D gene is possibly TRBD1 (5 bases). This chain's CDR3 is CASSFRDGDGNQPQHF. The CDR3 DNA follows: TGTGCCAGCAGCTTCCGGGACGGGGATGGCAATCAGCCCCAGCATTTT.